This entry describes one TCR beta chain. The antigen remains unidentified. TCRdb keeps only in-frame clones here, not all; method: immunoSEQ multiplex PCR. The sample gives 150,000 to 250,000 clones, 80% to 85% of which show up once; around 1.2% is in the top ten. The sample belongs to a study of cytomegalovirus exposure and HLA in healthy donors. Study-level findings and limits: It was reported that the classifier diagnosed cytomegalovirus status with high specificity and sensitivity in both the original and validation cohorts. Among TCR beta chains, those listed as cytomegalovirus-associated numbered fewer than 200.

Germline V gene lookup returns CDR1 LNHDA and CDR2 SQIVND (reference sequence). The CDR3 sequence is 13 residues long. The germline V and J ends were trimmed by 8 bases and 2 bases, with 13 bases remaining between them. The source material was PBMCs. J is TRBJ2-7 and V is TRBV19; D is perhaps TRBD1 (5 bases). The receptor comes from a woman in her twenties or thirties in good health and CMV-seronegative. In DNA, the CDR3 is TGTGCCAGTTCCGACAGCCGCCCCTACGAGCAGTACTTC. Its translation: CASSDSRPYEQYF.